A selection of T cell receptor beta chains follows, all from one sample in a study of OX40 agonist ivuxolimab in advanced cancers. Libraries were prepared by immunoSEQ multiplex PCR; TCRdb keeps only in-frame clonotypes and omits some of them. The sample gives more than 65,000 clones, around four fifths of which show up once; 5.9% is in the top ten. This material consisted of CD4+ or CD8+ T cells sorted from blood, taken in a trial of the OX40 agonist ivuxolimab. All receptors derive from an adult with an advanced solid tumor such as melanoma, head and neck, liver or kidney cancer. Each CDR3 is given with its conserved first and last residue. The D gene is left open where the match is weak. The size field is filled for only some rows; it gives once, few, many or a size class.

v_gene: TRBV19
abundance: .
d_gene: .
j_gene: TRBJ1-2
CDR3aa: CASSMMANGYTF
CDR3nt: TGTGCCAGTAGTATGATGGCAAATGGCTACACCTTC

v_gene: TRBV6-1
abundance: .
d_gene: .
j_gene: TRBJ2-7
CDR3aa: CASLGGNEQYF
CDR3nt: TGTGCCAGCCTCGGGGGCAACGAGCAGTACTTC

v_gene: TRBV13
abundance: .
d_gene: .
j_gene: TRBJ1-5
CDR3aa: CASSSGSGQPQHF
CDR3nt: TGTGCCAGCAGCTCCGGGTCGGGGCAGCCCCAGCATTTT

v_gene: TRBV30
abundance: .
d_gene: TRBD1
j_gene: TRBJ1-4
CDR3aa: CAWMGGTGDEKLFF
CDR3nt: TGTGCCTGGATGGGAGGGACAGGGGATGAAAAACTGTTTTTT

v_gene: TRBV6-6
abundance: few
d_gene: .
j_gene: TRBJ2-6
CDR3aa: CASSYRRGTGANVLTF
CDR3nt: TGTGCCAGCAGTTACCGGAGAGGGACTGGGGCCAACGTCCTGACTTTC

v_gene: TRBV28
abundance: once
d_gene: .
j_gene: TRBJ1-2
CDR3aa: CASSLPIRGGYTF
CDR3nt: TGTGCCAGCAGTTTGCCTATCAGGGGTGGCTACACCTTC

v_gene: TRBV25-1
abundance: .
d_gene: TRBD2
j_gene: TRBJ2-4
CDR3aa: CASSESGGASNF
CDR3nt: TGTGCCAGCAGTGAATCCGGGGGGGCATCAAACTTC

v_gene: TRBV27
abundance: once
d_gene: TRBD2
j_gene: TRBJ2-1
CDR3aa: CASSVLAGGFYEQFF
CDR3nt: TGTGCCAGCAGCGTACTAGCGGGAGGTTTTTATGAGCAGTTCTTC

v_gene: TRBV2
abundance: .
d_gene: .
j_gene: TRBJ1-1
CDR3aa: CASSEDTLNTEAFF
CDR3nt: TGTGCCAGCAGTGAAGACACATTGAACACTGAAGCTTTCTTT

v_gene: TRBV13
abundance: once
d_gene: TRBD1
j_gene: TRBJ2-7
CDR3aa: CASSYTGGGYEQYF
CDR3nt: TGTGCCAGCAGCTATACAGGGGGCGGCTACGAGCAGTACTTC

v_gene: TRBV6-6
abundance: .
d_gene: .
j_gene: TRBJ2-7
CDR3aa: CASSSLYEQYF
CDR3nt: TGTGCCAGCAGCTCCCTTTACGAGCAGTACTTC

v_gene: TRBV11-2
abundance: .
d_gene: .
j_gene: TRBJ2-7
CDR3aa: CASSPGRPYEQYF
CDR3nt: TGTGCCAGCAGCCCGGGCCGCCCCTACGAGCAGTACTTC

v_gene: TRBV19
abundance: .
d_gene: .
j_gene: TRBJ1-2
CDR3aa: CASSIDLERSNYGYTF
CDR3nt: TGTGCCAGTAGTATAGATCTTGAACGGAGTAACTATGGCTACACCTTC

v_gene: TRBV30
abundance: .
d_gene: .
j_gene: TRBJ2-2
CDR3aa: CAWSVFDGAGELFF
CDR3nt: TGTGCCTGGAGTGTATTTGACGGCGCCGGGGAGCTGTTTTTT

v_gene: TRBV25-1
abundance: .
d_gene: TRBD1
j_gene: TRBJ1-2
CDR3aa: CASSTSQGARGYTF
CDR3nt: TGTGCCAGCAGTACTTCACAGGGGGCTAGGGGCTACACCTTC

v_gene: TRBV5-1
abundance: .
d_gene: TRBD1
j_gene: TRBJ1-1
CDR3aa: CASSLQPWDRDNTEAFF
CDR3nt: TGCGCCAGCAGCTTGCAGCCGTGGGACAGGGATAACACTGAAGCTTTCTTT

v_gene: TRBV19
abundance: .
d_gene: .
j_gene: TRBJ1-2
CDR3aa: CASTLIGSNYGYTF
CDR3nt: TGTGCCAGTACCCTCATCGGCTCAAACTATGGCTACACCTTC

v_gene: TRBV7-2
abundance: .
d_gene: .
j_gene: TRBJ2-7
CDR3aa: CASSLGGGGDEQYF
CDR3nt: TGTGCCAGCAGCTTAGGGGGCGGAGGGGACGAGCAGTACTTC

v_gene: TRBV29-1
abundance: .
d_gene: .
j_gene: TRBJ2-6
CDR3aa: CSVVEPRTQSSGANVLTF
CDR3nt: TGCAGCGTTGTGGAGCCCCGAACACAGAGCTCTGGGGCCAACGTCCTGACTTTC

v_gene: TRBV9
abundance: .
d_gene: TRBD2
j_gene: TRBJ2-1
CDR3aa: CASSTGTIAYNEQFF
CDR3nt: TGTGCCAGCAGTACCGGGACTATAGCCTACAATGAGCAGTTCTTC

v_gene: TRBV30
abundance: few
d_gene: .
j_gene: TRBJ1-4
CDR3aa: CAWSVGTGGLEKLFF
CDR3nt: TGTGCCTGGAGTGTGGGCACAGGAGGTCTGGAAAAACTGTTTTTT

v_gene: TRBV5-1
abundance: .
d_gene: .
j_gene: TRBJ2-2
CDR3aa: CASSLGTANTGELFF
CDR3nt: TGCGCCAGCAGCTTGGGGACAGCCAACACCGGGGAGCTGTTTTTT

v_gene: TRBV20-1
abundance: .
d_gene: .
j_gene: TRBJ1-1
CDR3aa: CSATQGFEAFF
CDR3nt: TGCAGTGCTACTCAAGGGTTTGAAGCTTTCTTT

v_gene: TRBV4-1
abundance: .
d_gene: TRBD1
j_gene: TRBJ2-2
CDR3aa: CASSQDSQGRHTGELFF
CDR3nt: TGCGCCAGCAGCCAAGATTCACAGGGGCGACACACCGGGGAGCTGTTTTTT

v_gene: TRBV6-4
abundance: .
d_gene: .
j_gene: TRBJ2-2
CDR3aa: CASSAVTGPTGELFF
CDR3nt: TGTGCCAGCAGTGCCGTAACAGGGCCCACCGGGGAGCTGTTTTTT

v_gene: TRBV5-8
abundance: .
d_gene: .
j_gene: TRBJ1-2
CDR3aa: CASSLAFGGEDGYTF
CDR3nt: TGTGCCAGCAGCTTGGCCTTCGGGGGCGAGGATGGCTACACCTTC

v_gene: TRBV5-6
abundance: .
d_gene: .
j_gene: TRBJ2-1
CDR3aa: CASSWAGYSYNEQFF
CDR3nt: TGTGCCAGCAGCTGGGCAGGGTACTCCTACAATGAGCAGTTCTTC

v_gene: TRBV10-2
abundance: .
d_gene: .
j_gene: TRBJ2-7
CDR3aa: CASSETEASYEQYF
CDR3nt: TGCGCCAGCAGTGAGACGGAGGCGAGCTACGAGCAGTACTTC

v_gene: TRBV19
abundance: .
d_gene: .
j_gene: TRBJ1-4
CDR3aa: CASSILGTPGEKLFF
CDR3nt: TGTGCCAGTAGTATTCTCGGGACACCCGGTGAAAAACTGTTTTTT

v_gene: TRBV28
abundance: once
d_gene: .
j_gene: TRBJ2-7
CDR3aa: CASSFRTLTYEQYF
CDR3nt: TGTGCCAGCAGTTTCAGGACACTGACCTACGAGCAGTACTTC

v_gene: TRBV18
abundance: .
d_gene: .
j_gene: TRBJ1-5
CDR3aa: CASSPANENQPQHF
CDR3nt: TGTGCCAGCTCACCGGCAAATGAAAATCAGCCCCAGCATTTT

v_gene: TRBV13
abundance: .
d_gene: TRBD1
j_gene: TRBJ2-7
CDR3aa: CASSLTGETYEQYF
CDR3nt: TGTGCCAGCAGCTTAACAGGGGAGACCTACGAGCAGTACTTC

v_gene: TRBV7-9
abundance: .
d_gene: .
j_gene: TRBJ1-6
CDR3aa: CASSAGGSSYNSPLHF
CDR3nt: TGTGCCAGCAGCGCGGGAGGGAGCTCCTATAATTCACCCCTCCACTTT

v_gene: TRBV18
abundance: .
d_gene: .
j_gene: TRBJ1-2
CDR3aa: CASSPPGQGHGYTF
CDR3nt: TGTGCCAGCTCACCTCCGGGACAAGGTCATGGCTACACCTTC

v_gene: TRBV6-5
abundance: .
d_gene: .
j_gene: TRBJ1-5
CDR3aa: CATKPGINQPQHF
CDR3nt: TGTGCCACGAAACCAGGAATCAATCAGCCCCAGCATTTT

v_gene: TRBV28
abundance: .
d_gene: TRBD1
j_gene: TRBJ1-1
CDR3aa: CASSWTGGTTEAFF
CDR3nt: TGTGCCAGCAGTTGGACAGGTGGGACCACTGAAGCTTTCTTT

v_gene: TRBV18
abundance: .
d_gene: .
j_gene: TRBJ1-1
CDR3aa: CASSPSVGGTTEAFF
CDR3nt: TGTGCCAGCTCACCTTCCGTAGGGGGAACAACTGAAGCTTTCTTT